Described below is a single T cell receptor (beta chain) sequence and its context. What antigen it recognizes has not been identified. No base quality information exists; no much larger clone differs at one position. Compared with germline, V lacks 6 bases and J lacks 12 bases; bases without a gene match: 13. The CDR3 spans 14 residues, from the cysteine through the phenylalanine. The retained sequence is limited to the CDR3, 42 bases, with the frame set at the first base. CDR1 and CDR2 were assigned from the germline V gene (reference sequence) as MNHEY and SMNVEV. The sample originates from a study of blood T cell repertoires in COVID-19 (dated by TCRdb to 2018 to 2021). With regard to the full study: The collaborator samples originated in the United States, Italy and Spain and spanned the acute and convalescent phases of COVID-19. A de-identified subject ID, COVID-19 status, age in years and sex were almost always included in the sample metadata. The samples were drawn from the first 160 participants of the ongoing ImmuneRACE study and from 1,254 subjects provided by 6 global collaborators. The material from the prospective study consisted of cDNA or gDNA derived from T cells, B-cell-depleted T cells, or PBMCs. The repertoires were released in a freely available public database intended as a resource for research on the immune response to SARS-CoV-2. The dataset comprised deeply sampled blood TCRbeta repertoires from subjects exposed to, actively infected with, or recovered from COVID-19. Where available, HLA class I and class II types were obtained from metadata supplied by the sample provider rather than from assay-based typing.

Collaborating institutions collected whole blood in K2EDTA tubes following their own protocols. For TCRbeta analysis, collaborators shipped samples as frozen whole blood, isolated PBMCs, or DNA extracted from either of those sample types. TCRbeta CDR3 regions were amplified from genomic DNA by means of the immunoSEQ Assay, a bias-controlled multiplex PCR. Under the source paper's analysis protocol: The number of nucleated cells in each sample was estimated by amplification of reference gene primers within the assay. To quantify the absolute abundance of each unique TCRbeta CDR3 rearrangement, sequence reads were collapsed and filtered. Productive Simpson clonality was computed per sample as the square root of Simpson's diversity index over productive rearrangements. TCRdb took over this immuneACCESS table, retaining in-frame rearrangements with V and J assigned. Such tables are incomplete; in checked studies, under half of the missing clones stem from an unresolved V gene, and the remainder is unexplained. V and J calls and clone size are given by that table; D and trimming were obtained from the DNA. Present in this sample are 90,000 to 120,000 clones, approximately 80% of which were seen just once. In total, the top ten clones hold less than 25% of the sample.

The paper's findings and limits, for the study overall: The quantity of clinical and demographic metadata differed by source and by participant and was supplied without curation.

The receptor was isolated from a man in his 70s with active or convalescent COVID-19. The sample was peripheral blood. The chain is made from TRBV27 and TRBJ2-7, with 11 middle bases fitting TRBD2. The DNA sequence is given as TGTGCCAGCAGCCAACTAGCGGGAGTAGGGAATCTGTACTTC. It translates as CASSQLAGVGNLYF.